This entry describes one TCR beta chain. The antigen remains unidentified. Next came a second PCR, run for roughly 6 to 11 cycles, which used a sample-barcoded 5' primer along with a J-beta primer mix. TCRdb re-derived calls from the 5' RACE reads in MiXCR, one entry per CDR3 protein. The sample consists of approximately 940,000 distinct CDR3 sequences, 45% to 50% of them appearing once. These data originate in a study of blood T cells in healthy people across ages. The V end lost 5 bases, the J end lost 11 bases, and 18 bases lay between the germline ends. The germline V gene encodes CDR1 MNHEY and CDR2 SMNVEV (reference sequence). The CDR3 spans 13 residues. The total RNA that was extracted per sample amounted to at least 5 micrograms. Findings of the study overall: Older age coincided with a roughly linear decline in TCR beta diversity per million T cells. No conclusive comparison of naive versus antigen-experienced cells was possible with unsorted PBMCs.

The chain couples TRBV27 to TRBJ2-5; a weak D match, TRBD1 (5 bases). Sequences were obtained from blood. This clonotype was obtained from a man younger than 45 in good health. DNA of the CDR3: TGTGCCAGCAGTATGGGGCTTTTATGTGAGCAGTACTTC. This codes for CASSMGLLCEQYF.